This TCR beta chain was documented in a study of prognosis after radiotherapy for stage I lung cancer. As for the study in general: Median age was around 70 years (about 53 to 84) among around twelve men and over 5 women. Overall study findings and caveats: Lower values of Shannon entropy after stereotactic body radiation therapy were seen in patients who developed distant metastases.

Genomic DNA yielded TCR beta CDR3, amplified by two-round multiplex PCR. Every TRBV and TRBJ gene had its own specific primer in first-round PCR. TCRdb analysed the multiplex PCR reads with MiXCR anew, one entry per CDR3 protein. The data hold 10,000 to 15,000 distinct CDR3 sequences, with 43% observed a single time. The CDR3 has 13 residues. CDR1 and CDR2 (germline): MNHEY, SMNVEV (reference sequence). The V gene lost 5 bases and the J gene lost 2 bases, with 8 bases spanning the gap. Regarding this clonotype: Antigen: not known.

Each of the patients had no lymph node involvement on CT and PET/CT and no prior chemotherapy, radiotherapy or other malignancies. The material was PBMCs, obtained before or after stereotactic body radiation therapy (not recorded which). The source of this sequence is a donor at least 50 years old with non-small cell lung cancer. This chain links TRBV27 with TRBJ2-3; D is ambiguous. The CDR3 reads CASSLISTDTQYF. CDR3 sequence (DNA): TGTGCCAGCAGTCTAATCTCCACAGATACGCAGTATTTT.